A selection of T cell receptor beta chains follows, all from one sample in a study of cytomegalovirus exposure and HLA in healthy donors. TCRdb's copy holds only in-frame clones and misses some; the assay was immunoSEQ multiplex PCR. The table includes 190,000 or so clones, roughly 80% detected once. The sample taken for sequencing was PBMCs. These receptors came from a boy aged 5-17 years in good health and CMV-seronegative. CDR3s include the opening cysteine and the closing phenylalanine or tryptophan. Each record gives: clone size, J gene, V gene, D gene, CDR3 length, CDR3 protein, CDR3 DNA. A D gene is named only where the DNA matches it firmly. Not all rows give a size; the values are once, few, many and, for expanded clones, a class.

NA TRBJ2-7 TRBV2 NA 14 CASGSEVPGYEQYF TGTGCCAGCGGGTCTGAGGTCCCGGGCTACGAGCAGTACTTC
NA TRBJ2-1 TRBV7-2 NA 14 CASSLETSSNEQFF TGTGCCAGCAGCTTAGAGACTAGTTCCAATGAGCAGTTCTTC
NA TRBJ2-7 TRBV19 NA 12 CASSPGSYEQYF TGTGCCAGTAGTCCGGGGAGTTACGAGCAGTACTTC
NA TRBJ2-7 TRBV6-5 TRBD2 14 CASSRTSGDYEQYF TGTGCCAGCAGTCGAACTAGCGGGGACTACGAGCAGTACTTC
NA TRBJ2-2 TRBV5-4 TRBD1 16 CASSLGTGGWTGELFF TGTGCCAGCAGCTTGGGTACAGGGGGGTGGACCGGGGAGCTGTTTTTT
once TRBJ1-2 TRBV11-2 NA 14 CASSSDTESYGYTF TGTGCCAGCAGCTCGGACACGGAGAGCTATGGCTACACCTTC
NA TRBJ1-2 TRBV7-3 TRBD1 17 CASSLGGQGADRHGYTF TGTGCCAGCAGCCTGGGGGGACAGGGGGCGGACCGTCATGGCTACACCTTC
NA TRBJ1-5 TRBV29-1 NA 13 CSVQVTSNQPQHF TGCAGCGTGCAAGTGACAAGCAATCAGCCCCAGCATTTT
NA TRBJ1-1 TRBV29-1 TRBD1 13 CSVERLDRDRAFF TGCAGCGTTGAACGACTCGACAGGGATCGAGCTTTCTTT
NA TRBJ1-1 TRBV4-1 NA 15 CASSRTKGGDTEAFF TGCGCCAGCAGCCGAACGAAAGGAGGTGACACTGAAGCTTTCTTT
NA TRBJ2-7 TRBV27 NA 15 CASSQDRLGNYEQYF TGTGCCAGCAGTCAAGATCGACTAGGTAACTACGAGCAGTACTTC
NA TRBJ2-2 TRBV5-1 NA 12 CASRWEAGELFF TGCGCCAGCAGATGGGAGGCCGGGGAGCTGTTTTTT
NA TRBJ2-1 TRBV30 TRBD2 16 CAWSRAGGRTYNEQFF TGTGCCTGGAGTAGAGCGGGGGGCCGAACCTACAATGAGCAGTTCTTC
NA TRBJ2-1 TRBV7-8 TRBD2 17 CASSLKPGLAAYNEQFF TGTGCCAGCAGCCTAAAGCCGGGACTAGCGGCTTACAATGAGCAGTTCTTC
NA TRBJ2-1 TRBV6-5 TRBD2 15 CASRRVAGGLKEQFF TGTGCCAGCAGACGAGTAGCGGGGGGCCTGAAAGAGCAGTTCTTC
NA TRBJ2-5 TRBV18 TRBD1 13 CASSLRDRETQYF TGTGCCAGCTCACTACGGGACAGAGAGACCCAGTACTTC
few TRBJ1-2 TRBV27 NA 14 CASSFQGAPDGYTF TGTGCCAGCAGTTTTCAAGGGGCGCCGGATGGCTACACCTTC
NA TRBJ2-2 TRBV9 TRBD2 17 CASSVSASGSNTGELFF TGTGCCAGCAGCGTATCGGCTAGCGGGAGCAACACCGGGGAGCTGTTTTTT
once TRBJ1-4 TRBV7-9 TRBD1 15 CASSGDRGLNEKLFF TGTGCCAGCAGCGGTGACAGGGGGTTAAACGAAAAACTGTTTTTT
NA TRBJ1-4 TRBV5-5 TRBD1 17 CASSPRGTGPTNEKLFF TGTGCCAGCAGCCCCCGAGGGACAGGCCCAACTAATGAAAAACTGTTTTTT
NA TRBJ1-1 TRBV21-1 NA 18 CASSSKRDRGRAVAEAFF TGTGCCAGCAGCTCGAAACGGGACAGGGGGCGCGCAGTGGCTGAAGCTTTCTTT
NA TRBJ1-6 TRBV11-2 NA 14 CASSFQGYNSPLHF TGTGCCAGCAGCTTTCAGGGTTATAATTCACCCCTCCACTTT
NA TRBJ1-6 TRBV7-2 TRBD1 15 CASSLGDRANSPLHF TGTGCCAGCAGCTTAGGGGACAGGGCAAATTCACCCCTCCACTTT
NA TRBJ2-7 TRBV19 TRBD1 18 CASSTSGQIELSSYEQYF TGTGCCAGTAGTACCTCGGGACAGATTGAATTAAGCTCCTACGAGCAGTACTTC
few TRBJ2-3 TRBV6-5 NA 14 CASRPGRGMDTQYF TGTGCCAGCAGGCCCGGGCGGGGAATGGATACGCAGTATTTT
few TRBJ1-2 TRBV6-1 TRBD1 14 CASSPRGRVYGYTF TGTGCCAGCAGCCCCAGGGGGCGAGTCTATGGCTACACCTTC